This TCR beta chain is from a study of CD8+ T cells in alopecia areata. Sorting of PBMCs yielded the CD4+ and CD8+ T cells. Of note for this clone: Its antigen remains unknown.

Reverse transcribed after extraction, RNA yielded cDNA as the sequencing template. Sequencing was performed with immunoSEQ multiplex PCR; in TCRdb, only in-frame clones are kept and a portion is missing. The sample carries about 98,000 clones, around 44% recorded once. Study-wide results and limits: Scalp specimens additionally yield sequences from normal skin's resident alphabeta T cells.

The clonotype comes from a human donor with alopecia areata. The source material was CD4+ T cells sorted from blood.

The CDR3 DNA follows: TGTGCCAGCAGTTACTCGACAACGTACGATGGCTACACCTTC. Residues: CASSYSTTYDGYTF. The chain has TRBV6-5 and TRBJ1-2; no clear D gene. The CDR3 is 14 residues long. Germline lookup yields CDR1 MNHEY and CDR2 SVGAGI. V gave up 0 bases and J gave up 6 bases, with 11 bases separating them.